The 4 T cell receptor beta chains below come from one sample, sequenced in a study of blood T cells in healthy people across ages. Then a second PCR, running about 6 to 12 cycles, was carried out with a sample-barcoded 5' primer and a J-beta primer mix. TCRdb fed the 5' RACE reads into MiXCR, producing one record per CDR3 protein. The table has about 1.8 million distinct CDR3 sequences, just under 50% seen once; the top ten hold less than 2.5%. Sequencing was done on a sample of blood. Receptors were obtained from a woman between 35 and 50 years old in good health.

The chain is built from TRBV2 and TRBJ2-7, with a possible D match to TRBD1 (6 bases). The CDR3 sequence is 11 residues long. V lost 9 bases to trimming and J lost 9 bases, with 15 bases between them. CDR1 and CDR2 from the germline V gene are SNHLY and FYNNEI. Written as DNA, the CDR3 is TGTGCCAGACGAAATAAGGACAGGCAGTACTTC. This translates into CARRNKDRQYF.

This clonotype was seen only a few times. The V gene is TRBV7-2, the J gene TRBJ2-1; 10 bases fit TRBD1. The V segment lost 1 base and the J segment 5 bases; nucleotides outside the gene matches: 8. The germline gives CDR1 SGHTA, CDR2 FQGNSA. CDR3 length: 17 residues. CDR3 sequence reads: CASSLVRQGAPHNEQFF. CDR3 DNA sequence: TGTGCCAGCAGCTTAGTGAGACAGGGGGCCCCCCACAATGAGCAGTTCTTC.

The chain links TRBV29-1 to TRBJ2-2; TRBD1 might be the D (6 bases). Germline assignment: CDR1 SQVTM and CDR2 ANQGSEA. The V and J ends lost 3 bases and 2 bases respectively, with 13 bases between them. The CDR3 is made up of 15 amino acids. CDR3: CSVESNRENTGELFF. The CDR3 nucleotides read TGCAGCGTTGAGTCCAACAGGGAAAACACCGGGGAGCTGTTTTTT.

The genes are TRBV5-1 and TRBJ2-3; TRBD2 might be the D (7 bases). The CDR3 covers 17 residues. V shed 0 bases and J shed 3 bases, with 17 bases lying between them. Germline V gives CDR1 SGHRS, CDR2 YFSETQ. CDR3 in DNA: TGCGCCAGCAGCTTGGTACGGGGGGCTTTAGGGACAGATACGCAGTATTTT. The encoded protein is CASSLVRGALGTDTQYF. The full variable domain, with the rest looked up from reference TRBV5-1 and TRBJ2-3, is KAGVTQTPRYLIKTRGQQVTLSCSPISGHRSVSWYQQTPGQGLQFLFEYFSETQRNKGNFPGRFSGRQFSNSRSEMNVSTLELGDSALYLCASSLVRGALGTDTQYFGPGTRLTVL.